The entry below describes one T cell receptor beta chain. Living in about 25 US areas, the participants were between 18 and 89 years of age. Participant-given clinical history determined each cohort assignment. Under the authors' procedure: Amplifying reference gene primers gave estimates of nucleated cell counts. Clones were sequenced by immunoSEQ multiplex PCR, and TCRdb holds only the in-frame ones, with some missing. Clone size and V and J calls were adopted from that table, with D and trimming inferred from the DNA. The sample includes some 430,000 clones, about nine tenths seen only once; the top ten take 0.6%. The data belong to a study of blood T cell repertoires in COVID-19. Study-wide context: PBMCs, B-cell-depleted T cells, or T cells provided the cDNA or gDNA that made up the material.

The CDR3 loop spans 14 amino acids. V was pared by 7 bases and J by 4 bases, with 17 bases between. CDR1 SGHRS and CDR2 YFSETQ come from the germline V gene. The specimen sequenced was PBMCs or T cells enriched from blood (not recorded which). This chain links TRBV5-1 with TRBJ1-2, with D possibly TRBD1 on 5 matching bases. The TCR originated in a man aged 18 to 30 who had recovered from COVID-19. CDR3 sequence: CASSEGDTRYGYTF. The CDR3 DNA sequence: TGCGCCAGCTCAGAAGGGGATACTCGCTATGGCTACACCTTC.